This T cell receptor beta chain was found in a study of OX40 agonist ivuxolimab in advanced cancers. The overall study: A partial response was reached by three patients: one with hepatocellular carcinoma and two with cutaneous melanoma.

Profiled with immunoSEQ multiplex PCR; TCRdb holds only in-frame clones, not every one. The data hold about 67,000 clones, with roughly nine tenths observed a single time. As concerns this clone: Its antigen is undetermined.

Germline V lookup: CDR1 SGDLS, CDR2 YYNGEE. The CDR3 runs to 17 residues. The V and J ends lost 0 bases and 2 bases, in that order; junction bases with no gene match: 8. Study-level results: On average, a greater number of expanded clones characterised CD8+ T cells relative to CD4+. Among patients with partial responses at 0.1-3.0 mg/kg, clonal expansion was among the lowest.

The V call is TRBV9, the J call TRBJ2-3, with TRBD2 identical over 8 bases. The sequencing here drew on CD4+ or CD8+ T cells sorted from blood, taken in a trial of the OX40 agonist ivuxolimab. The TCR originated in an adult with an advanced solid tumor such as melanoma, head and neck, liver or kidney cancer. CDR3 in amino acids: CASSVVDGGANTDTQYF. CDR3 coding DNA: TGTGCCAGCAGCGTAGTAGACGGGGGGGCAAACACAGATACGCAGTATTTT.